The subject of this entry is one T cell receptor beta chain. CDR1 is SGHTS and CDR2 is YDEGEE in the germline V gene. Trimming pared 0 bases from V and 6 bases from J, leaving 9 bases between. This CDR3 comprises 14 residues. TCRdb's table, derived via immunoSEQ multiplex PCR, lists solely in-frame clones and lacks some. This sample has over 80,000 clones, with 80% to 90% found just once. The data derive from a study of blood T cell repertoires in COVID-19. Study in general: Collection of acute and convalescent COVID-19 samples took place in the United States, Italy and Spain.

The clonotype comes from a man aged 50 to 60 with acute or convalescent COVID-19. Input material: peripheral blood. The chain recombines TRBV5-8 with TRBJ2-2, with D possibly matching TRBD2 (6 bases). The DNA for the CDR3 is TGTGCCAGCAGCTTGGGACTAGTCCCCGGGGAGCTGTTTTTT. Encoded protein: CASSLGLVPGELFF.